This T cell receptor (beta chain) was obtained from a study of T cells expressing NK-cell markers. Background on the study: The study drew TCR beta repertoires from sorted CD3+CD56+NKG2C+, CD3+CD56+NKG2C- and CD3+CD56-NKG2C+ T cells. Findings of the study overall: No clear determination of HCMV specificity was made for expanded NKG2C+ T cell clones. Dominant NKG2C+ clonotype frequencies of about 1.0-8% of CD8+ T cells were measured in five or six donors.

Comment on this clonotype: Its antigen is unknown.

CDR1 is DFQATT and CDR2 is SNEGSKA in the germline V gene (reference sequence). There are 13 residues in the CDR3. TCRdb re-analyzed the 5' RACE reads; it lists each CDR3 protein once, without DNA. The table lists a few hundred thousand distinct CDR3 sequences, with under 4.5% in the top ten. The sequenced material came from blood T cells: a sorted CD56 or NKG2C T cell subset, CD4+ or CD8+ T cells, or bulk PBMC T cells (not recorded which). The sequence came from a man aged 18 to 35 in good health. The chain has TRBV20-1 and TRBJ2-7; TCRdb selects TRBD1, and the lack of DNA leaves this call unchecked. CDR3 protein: CSASHRFSYEQYF.